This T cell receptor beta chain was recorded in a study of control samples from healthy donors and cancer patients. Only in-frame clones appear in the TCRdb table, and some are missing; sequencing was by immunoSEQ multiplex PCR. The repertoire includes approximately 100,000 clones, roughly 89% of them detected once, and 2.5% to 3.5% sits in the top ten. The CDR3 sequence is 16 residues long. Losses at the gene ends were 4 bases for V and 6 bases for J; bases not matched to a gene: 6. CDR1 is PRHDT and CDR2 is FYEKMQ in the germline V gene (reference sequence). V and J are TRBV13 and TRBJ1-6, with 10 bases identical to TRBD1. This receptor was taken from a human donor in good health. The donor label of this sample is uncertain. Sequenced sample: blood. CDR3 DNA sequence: TGTGCCAGCAGCTCCCGCCGGGACAGGGGTAATTCACCCCTCCACTTT. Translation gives CASSSRRDRGNSPLHF.